Listed below are T cell receptor beta chains from one sample, sequenced in a study of response to subunit inactivated influenza vaccine. TCRdb re-called the RT-PCR reads through MiXCR, storing one row per CDR3 protein. The sample has hundreds of thousands of distinct CDR3 sequences, around 10% seen once; the top ten hold roughly 9.6%. The sample was also reused in another study, on T cells expressing NK-cell markers.

The sample in question was PBMCs from blood, obtained on the day of vaccination. These receptors all come from a man aged 45-60 years who received an inactivated influenza vaccine. Each CDR3 is given with its conserved first and last residue. Each record gives: CDR3 length, clone size, J gene, V gene, D gene, CDR3 DNA, CDR3 protein. The D gene is left open where the match is weak. For some rows the clone size is stated as once, few or many, or as a class when expanded; others skip it.

length: 12
size: few
J: TRBJ1-2
V: TRBV28
D: .
DNA: TGTGCCAGCAGTGAGCGCACTTATGGCTACACCTTC
CDR3: CASSERTYGYTF

length: 16
size: .
J: TRBJ2-2
V: TRBV4-3
D: .
DNA: TGCGCCAGCAGCCAAGGTGGGGGGCAGAGCACCGGGGAGCTGTTTTTT
CDR3: CASSQGGGQSTGELFF

length: 17
size: few
J: TRBJ2-3
V: TRBV9
D: TRBD2
DNA: TGTGCCAGCAGCGGAGGCCGTAGCGGGGGGGCCCCAGATACGCAGTATTTT
CDR3: CASSGGRSGGAPDTQYF

length: 14
size: few
J: TRBJ2-2
V: TRBV12-3/TRBV12-4
D: .
DNA: TGTGCCAGCAGTCGAAGCGGGTCCCCCGGGGAGCTGTTTTTT
CDR3: CASSRSGSPGELFF

length: 14
size: .
J: TRBJ2-5
V: TRBV10-3
D: TRBD1
DNA: TGTGCCATCAGTGGGACAGGGGCGGACGCGGTTCAGTACTTC
CDR3: CAISGTGADAVQYF

length: 13
size: .
J: TRBJ2-5
V: TRBV10-3
D: TRBD2
DNA: TGTGCCATCAGTGAGCAACTAGCGGAGACCCAGTACTTC
CDR3: CAISEQLAETQYF

length: 15
size: many
J: TRBJ2-7
V: TRBV15
D: .
DNA: TGTGCCACCAGCAGAGACGGCGGCGGTACCTACGAGCAGTACTTC
CDR3: CATSRDGGGTYEQYF

length: 14
size: .
J: TRBJ1-1
V: TRBV2
D: .
DNA: TGTGCCAGCAGTGCACTACTCAGGAACACTGAAGCTTTCTTT
CDR3: CASSALLRNTEAFF

length: 15
size: .
J: TRBJ2-1
V: TRBV5-1
D: .
DNA: TGCGCCAGCAGTTACGGGACGGAATCCTACAATGAGCAGTTCTTC
CDR3: CASSYGTESYNEQFF

length: 14
size: many
J: TRBJ2-7
V: TRBV12-3/TRBV12-4
D: TRBD1
DNA: TGTGCCAGCAGTTTGGGACAGCTCTCCTACGAGCAGTACTTC
CDR3: CASSLGQLSYEQYF

length: 14
size: .
J: TRBJ2-1
V: TRBV10-3
D: TRBD1
DNA: TGTGCCATCATGGAGCAGGGGGCGGTTAATGAGCAGTTCTTC
CDR3: CAIMEQGAVNEQFF

length: 13
size: many
J: TRBJ2-7
V: TRBV20-1
D: .
DNA: TGCAGTGCTATCCTACCGCCAGTCTACGAGCAGTACTTC
CDR3: CSAILPPVYEQYF

length: 16
size: .
J: TRBJ2-3
V: TRBV27
D: TRBD2
DNA: TGTGCCAGCAGTTCACTAGCGGAGGTCAGCACAGATACGCAGTATTTT
CDR3: CASSSLAEVSTDTQYF

length: 14
size: many
J: TRBJ2-1
V: TRBV29-1
D: TRBD2
DNA: TGCAGCGTTGAGGCGGGGGGCTCCTACAATGAGCAGTTCTTC
CDR3: CSVEAGGSYNEQFF

length: 13
size: many
J: TRBJ2-2
V: TRBV4-2
D: .
DNA: TGTGCCAGCAGCCAAGATAACACCGGGGAGCTGTTTTTT
CDR3: CASSQDNTGELFF

length: 14
size: few
J: TRBJ2-1
V: TRBV12-3/TRBV12-4
D: .
DNA: TGTGCCAGCAGTCCCGACTCCGTTTTCAATGAGCAGTTCTTC
CDR3: CASSPDSVFNEQFF

length: 13
size: .
J: TRBJ2-5
V: TRBV7-2
D: TRBD1
DNA: TGTGCCAGCAGCATCCGGGACAGGGAGACCCAGTACTTC
CDR3: CASSIRDRETQYF

length: 16
size: .
J: TRBJ1-5
V: TRBV5-5
D: .
DNA: TGTGCCAGCAGCTTTGCCGCGACAGTCACATATCAGCCCCAGCATTTT
CDR3: CASSFAATVTYQPQHF

length: 16
size: .
J: TRBJ2-6
V: TRBV15
D: .
DNA: TGTGCCACCAGCGGACCCTTTTCTTTGGGGGCCAACGTCCTGACTTTC
CDR3: CATSGPFSLGANVLTF

length: 16
size: few
J: TRBJ2-4
V: TRBV4-3
D: .
DNA: TGCGCCAGCAGCCAAGATTGGATCCTAGCCAAAAACATTCAGTACTTC
CDR3: CASSQDWILAKNIQYF

length: 12
size: .
J: TRBJ2-1
V: TRBV13
D: .
DNA: TGTGCCAGCAGCCTCATCGGAGAGGAACAGTTCTTC
CDR3: CASSLIGEEQFF

length: 14
size: .
J: TRBJ2-2
V: TRBV12-3/TRBV12-4
D: TRBD2
DNA: TGTGCCAGCAGAGAAAGCGGGAGAACCGGGGAGCTGTTTTTT
CDR3: CASRESGRTGELFF

length: 18
size: once
J: TRBJ2-6
V: TRBV6-1
D: .
DNA: TGTGCCAGCAGTGAGTATGGAGGAGGCATCTCTGGGGCCAACGTCCTGACTTTC
CDR3: CASSEYGGGISGANVLTF

length: 13
size: .
J: TRBJ1-2
V: TRBV20-1
D: .
DNA: TGCAGTGCTAGAGAGGCAAGGGAAGACGGCTACACCTTC
CDR3: CSAREAREDGYTF